This TCR beta chain was identified during a study of cytomegalovirus exposure and HLA in healthy donors. Study results and caveats: Diagnosis of cytomegalovirus status made by the classifier reportedly showed high specificity and sensitivity. 150 to 200 TCR beta chains were listed as cytomegalovirus-associated.

This CDR3 region has 16 residues. Germline V gives CDR1 SNHLY, CDR2 FYNNEI. The V gene end was trimmed by 7 bases and the J gene end by 4 bases; junction bases not matched to a gene: 11. As regards this clone: Its antigen remains unknown.

From the 120-subject validation cohort, which was separate from the approximately 720-subject first cohort, the donors were drawn. Libraries were prepared by immunoSEQ multiplex PCR; TCRdb keeps only in-frame clonotypes and omits some of them. In the table there are 150,000 to 180,000 clones, about 88% of which are singletons. The sequenced material came from PBMCs. This TCR was sampled from a man aged 18-30 years in good health and CMV-seropositive. J is TRBJ1-5 and V is TRBV2, with 9 bases aligning to TRBD1. The CDR3 DNA sequence: TGTGCCAGCAACCCCGACAGGGGGGCGAGGAATCAGCCCCAGCATTTT. This sequence encodes CASNPDRGARNQPQHF. Full variable domain (remainder filled in from reference TRBV2 and TRBJ1-5): EPEVTQTPSHQVTQMGQEVILRCVPISNHLYFYWYRQILGQKVEFLVSFYNNEISEKSEIFDDQFSVERPDGSNFTLKIRSTKLEDSAMYFCASNPDRGARNQPQHFGDGTRLSIL.